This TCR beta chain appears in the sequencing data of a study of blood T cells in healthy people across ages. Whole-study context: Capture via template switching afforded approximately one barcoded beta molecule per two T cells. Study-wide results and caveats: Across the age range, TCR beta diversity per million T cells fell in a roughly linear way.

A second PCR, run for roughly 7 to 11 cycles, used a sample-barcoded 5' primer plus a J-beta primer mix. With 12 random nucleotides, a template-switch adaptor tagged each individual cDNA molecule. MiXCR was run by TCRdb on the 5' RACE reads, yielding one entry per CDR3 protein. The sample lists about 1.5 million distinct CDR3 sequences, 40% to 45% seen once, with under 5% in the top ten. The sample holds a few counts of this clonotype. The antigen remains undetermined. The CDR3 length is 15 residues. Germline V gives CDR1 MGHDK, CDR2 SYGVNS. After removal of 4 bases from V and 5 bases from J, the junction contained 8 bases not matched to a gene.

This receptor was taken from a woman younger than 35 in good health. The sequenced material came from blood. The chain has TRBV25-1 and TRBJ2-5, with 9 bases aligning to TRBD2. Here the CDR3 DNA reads TGTGCCAGCAGTGCAGTAGCGGGAGTGAGGGAGACCCAGTACTTC. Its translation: CASSAVAGVRETQYF.